This T cell receptor beta chain was profiled in a study of post-analysis software for immune sequencing data. Broader study findings: When the samples were clustered directly with F measure, those that had been prepared in the same batch showed strong co-clustering. A handful of TRBV segments appeared more often in patients than in controls, and TRBV5-6, TRBV5-1 and TRBV20-1 were among these.

Unique-molecular-identifier-tagged TCR beta cDNA libraries were used. TCRdb itself ran the PCR reads through MiXCR, one entry per CDR3 protein. Here the sample spans around 770,000 distinct CDR3 sequences, 46% being singletons. As to this clonotype: Its antigen remains unknown.

The germline V gene has CDR1 SGHTA and CDR2 FQGNSA. The V and J ends lost 0 bases and 1 base respectively, with 16 bases between them. The CDR3 is made up of 17 amino acids. The J gene is TRBJ2-7, the V gene TRBV7-2; D might be TRBD2 (5 bases). Sequenced input: blood. This receptor was obtained from a girl aged 10 to 17 with multiple sclerosis. The CDR3 region is CASSLAPASRLSYEQYF. The CDR3 bases are TGTGCCAGCAGCTTAGCGCCGGCTAGCCGCCTATCCTACGAGCAGTACTTC.